This TCR beta chain is drawn from a study of CD8 T cells in Susac syndrome. General study points: The CD4+ T cell repertoires of Susac syndrome were found to show no clonal expansion.

The CDR3 is 15 amino acids. V gave up 6 bases and J gave up 8 bases, with 18 bases separating them. Per the germline V gene, CDR1 is KGHDR and CDR2 is SFDVKD. Worth noting for this clonotype: Its antigen is unidentified.

Negative isolation was applied to CD8+ and CD4+ T cells, and FACS enrichment was applied to TEMRA cells. An amount of RNA that ranged from roughly 0.5 to 1 ug was reverse transcribed with random hexamers. Each CDR3 protein gets one entry after TCRdb re-called the immunoSEQ multiplex PCR reads with MiXCR. The repertoire has more than 150,000 distinct CDR3 sequences, roughly 95% of them found once; the top ten carry approximately 0.17%. The chain uses TRBV24-1 and TRBJ2-2; a possible D gene is TRBD1 (6 bases). This clonotype was sampled from a human donor with Susac syndrome. The material sequenced was CD4+ T cells from PBMCs. This chain's CDR3 is CATSHGYRVSGELFF. The CDR3 DNA reads as TGTGCCACCAGTCACGGATACAGGGTTTCGGGGGAGCTGTTTTTT.